The rows below give T cell receptor beta chains drawn from one sample of a study of Graves' ophthalmopathy and Graves' hyperthyroidism. TCRdb reanalysed the multiplex PCR reads using MiXCR and keeps one entry per CDR3 protein. Counted here are 500,000 to 700,000 distinct CDR3 sequences, 39% occurring once; the ten biggest clones make up less than 4.5%. The sample taken for sequencing was peripheral blood or thyroid tissue (not recorded which). These receptors originate from an adult man with Graves' hyperthyroidism. The CDR3 runs from the conserved cysteine through the conserved F or W. Each record gives: clone size, J gene, V gene, D gene, CDR3 DNA, CDR3 protein. The D gene is left open where the match is weak. Size tells how often a clone was seen (once, few, many) or the class of an expanded clone, and some rows leave it out.

-	TRBJ1-2	TRBV7-9	TRBD1	TGTGCCAGCAGCATACGGACAGGGGGCTTCGGGGATGGCTACACCTTC	CASSIRTGGFGDGYTF
-	TRBJ1-5	TRBV12-3/TRBV12-4	TRBD1	TGTGCTAGTGGCCCCGGAGGACAGGGGGCGAGCCAGCCCCAGCATTTT	CASGPGGQGASQPQHF
many	TRBJ1-5	TRBV10-3	-	TGTGCCATCAGTGAGCCCGACCAAAATCAGCCCCAGCATTTT	CAISEPDQNQPQHF
-	TRBJ2-3	TRBV7-9	-	TGTGCCAGCAGCTTCCCCGCGGCAGGCGCAGATACGCAGTATTTT	CASSFPAAGADTQYF
-	TRBJ1-2	TRBV9	-	TGTGCCAGCAGCGTAGACGACGGGGGCAGCGGCTATGGCTACACCTTC	CASSVDDGGSGYGYTF
-	TRBJ2-7	TRBV28	-	TGTGCCAGCAGTTTTAAAGGACTCGACTACGAGCAGTACTTC	CASSFKGLDYEQYF
-	TRBJ1-1	TRBV2	-	TGTGCCAGCAGCCAAATCGCAGGGGCAGACACTGAAGCTTTCTTT	CASSQIAGADTEAFF
many	TRBJ2-2	TRBV9	-	TGTGCCAGCAGCGCTGGGACTTCTAGCATCCTAACCGGGGAGCTGTTTTTT	CASSAGTSSILTGELFF
-	TRBJ2-5	TRBV20-1	TRBD2	TGCAGTGCTAATCCAGCGGGAGGGCTGGGGGAGACCCAGTACTTC	CSANPAGGLGETQYF
-	TRBJ1-4	TRBV7-2	-	TGCGCCAGCAGCCAAGAAGGATTGGCCGAGGATGAAAAACTGTTTTTT	CASSQEGLAEDEKLFF
many	TRBJ2-3	TRBV7-8	TRBD1	TGTGCCAGCAGGTCCTCGCCGGGACAGGGGTTAGATACGCAGTATTTT	CASRSSPGQGLDTQYF
-	TRBJ1-1	TRBV7-3	-	TGTGCCAGCAGCAGTACGACAGGAACTGAAGCTTTCTTT	CASSSTTGTEAFF
-	TRBJ2-7	TRBV20-1	TRBD2	TGCAGTGCTAGAGTGCTCCTAGCGGGAGGTATCGAGCAGTACTTC	CSARVLLAGGIEQYF
few	TRBJ2-2	TRBV6-5	TRBD1	TGTGCCAGCAGTTACGGAGTACAGGGGTCCGGGGAGCTGTTTTTT	CASSYGVQGSGELFF
-	TRBJ1-2	TRBV20-1	TRBD1	TGCAGTGTACGGACAGGGGAGGGCTACACCTTC	CSVRTGEGYTF
many	TRBJ1-1	TRBV29-1	-	TGCAGCGTAGAACCAGACGGCCGCACTGAAGCTTTCTTT	CSVEPDGRTEAFF
many	TRBJ1-1	TRBV6-5	-	TGTGCCAGCAGTTACTCAACGGTGAACACTGAAGCTTTCTTT	CASSYSTVNTEAFF
-	TRBJ1-1	TRBV2	-	TGTGCCAGCCCCCTGACGGGGAACACTGAAGCTTTCTTT	CASPLTGNTEAFF
few	TRBJ2-5	TRBV20-1	-	TGCAGTGCTAGGATTGGGGAGGAGACCCAGTACTTC	CSARIGEETQYF
-	TRBJ1-5	TRBV20-1	-	TGCAGTGCTAGAGGCCAGCCCCAGCATTTT	CSARGQPQHF
-	TRBJ2-5	TRBV3-1	TRBD2	TGTGCCAGCAGCCAAGATAGCGGGGGGGCCGGTGAGACCCAGTACTTC	CASSQDSGGAGETQYF
-	TRBJ2-7	TRBV25-1	-	TGTGCCACCACCCGGGGGCGGAACGAGCAGTACTTC	CATTRGRNEQYF
few	TRBJ1-6	TRBV6-5	-	TGTGCCAGCAGTTCCATAAGAGAAGGATCACCCCTCCACTTT	CASSSIREGSPLHF
many	TRBJ2-7	TRBV20-1	-	TGCAGTGCTGCCCGGGCTGGACCCGCAGCCTACGAGCAGTACTTC	CSAARAGPAAYEQYF
-	TRBJ1-1	TRBV29-1	-	TGCAGCGTTGGAACTGGGCTCGGGATTGAAGCTTTCTTT	CSVGTGLGIEAFF
few	TRBJ1-1	TRBV5-6	-	TGTGCCAGCAGCCCTAGGACAGACCCTAGAATGAACACTGAAGCTTTCTTT	CASSPRTDPRMNTEAFF
many	TRBJ1-5	TRBV6-6	-	TGTGCCAGCAGTACATACCGGGACGCAATTAATCAGCCCCAGCATTTT	CASSTYRDAINQPQHF
-	TRBJ1-2	TRBV5-1	-	TGCGCCAGCAGCTTCTCAGGGTCCGGCTATGGCTACACCTTC	CASSFSGSGYGYTF
-	TRBJ1-2	TRBV12-3/TRBV12-4	TRBD1	TGTGCCAGCAGCGGCCGGAGGGACAGGGGGTATTGGAACTATGGCTACACCTTC	CASSGRRDRGYWNYGYTF
many	TRBJ1-2	TRBV6-5	-	TGTGCCAGCGGGGGCGGGATGGGTGGCTACACCTTC	CASGGGMGGYTF
-	TRBJ2-7	TRBV7-8	-	TGTGCCAGCAGTCCTGCAGGGTCACCCATCTCCTACGAGCAGTACTTC	CASSPAGSPISYEQYF
-	TRBJ1-3	TRBV10-2	-	TGTGCCAGCAGTTACTCGAAACCCGGCGAAGGAAACACCATATATTTT	CASSYSKPGEGNTIYF
medium-sized	TRBJ1-1	TRBV29-1	-	TGCAGCGTGAGCAATCGGGACACTGAAGCTTTCTTT	CSVSNRDTEAFF
many	TRBJ1-2	TRBV9	-	TGTGCCAGCAGCCCCCGCACTCGGGACGGAAGGCGGGGCTACACCTTC	CASSPRTRDGRRGYTF
-	TRBJ2-7	TRBV7-9	-	TGTGCCAGCAGCACCTCGACAGGGAGGGGCGAGCAGTACTTC	CASSTSTGRGEQYF
-	TRBJ2-5	TRBV20-1	TRBD1	TGCAGTGCCTCCTTTTTAGGGGGCGGCCAAGAGACCCAGTACTTC	CSASFLGGGQETQYF
many	TRBJ2-7	TRBV29-1	-	TGCAGCGTTGAAGCGACGGGCAGGCCCTACGAGCAGTACTTC	CSVEATGRPYEQYF
-	TRBJ2-7	TRBV2	TRBD2	TGTGCCAGCAGTGAAGTGGGGACTAGCGGGGGTATCTACGAGCAGTACTTC	CASSEVGTSGGIYEQYF
once	TRBJ1-6	TRBV5-1	-	TGCGCCAGCGCCTGCCTCCCCCCGACCCGGGACACCCGACCGGATTCACCCCTCCACTTT	CASACLPPTRDTRPDSPLHF
once	TRBJ1-1	TRBV29-1	-	TGCAGTCCCCGGACAGCAATGAACACTGAAGCTTTCTTT	CSPRTAMNTEAFF
-	TRBJ2-7	TRBV28	-	TGTGCCAGCAGTTTATTTCTGGGAACCTACGAGCAGTACTTC	CASSLFLGTYEQYF
many	TRBJ2-7	TRBV7-3	-	TGTGCCAGCAGCTTAAGTGGAGACTACGAGCAGTACTTC	CASSLSGDYEQYF
many	TRBJ2-7	TRBV3-1	-	TGTGCCAGCAGCTCACGTCTAGGGCAGTACTTC	CASSSRLGQYF
-	TRBJ2-5	TRBV29-1	TRBD2	TGCAGCCAAGGTCATAGCGGGGGTGAGACCCAGTACTTC	CSQGHSGGETQYF
many	TRBJ1-6	TRBV19	TRBD1	TGTGCCAGTAGTCTCCGGACAGGGGGCCGGTCACCCCTCCACTTT	CASSLRTGGRSPLHF
many	TRBJ1-2	TRBV9	TRBD1	TGTGCCAGCAGCGTAGCCCTGGAAGACAGGGGTCACGGCTACACCTTC	CASSVALEDRGHGYTF
many	TRBJ1-5	TRBV10-2	-	TGCGCCAGCAGCGGGGCTAATCAGCCCCAGCATTTT	CASSGANQPQHF
-	TRBJ2-2	TRBV12-5	TRBD1	TGTGCTAGTGGCCCCGGGACAGGGGGCCACGGGGAGCTGTTTTTT	CASGPGTGGHGELFF
many	TRBJ1-1	TRBV29-1	-	TGCAGCGTTGAAGGGGGCGGGAGGACTGAAGCTTTCTTT	CSVEGGGRTEAFF
many	TRBJ1-4	TRBV2	-	TGTGCCAGCAATACAGAAGCAACTAATGAAAAACTGTTTTTT	CASNTEATNEKLFF
-	TRBJ2-3	TRBV24-1	-	TGTGCCACCAGTGATAAGGGCGGGCTACGACAAGATACGCAGTATTTT	CATSDKGGLRQDTQYF
many	TRBJ2-7	TRBV10-2	TRBD2	TGCGCCAGCAGAGTAGCGGGGGGGTCTACCTACGAGCAGTACTTC	CASRVAGGSTYEQYF
many	TRBJ1-4	TRBV7-8	-	TGTGCCAGCAGCCTGGGACAAGACGGAACTAATGAAAAACTGTTTTTT	CASSLGQDGTNEKLFF
-	TRBJ2-3	TRBV12-3/TRBV12-4	-	TGTGCCAGCAGCTTGGCCGGACAGCCCACAGATACGCAGTATTTT	CASSLAGQPTDTQYF
-	TRBJ2-3	TRBV19	-	TGTGCCAGTAGTACAAGCCCAGGACCCCCCACAGATACGCAGTATTTT	CASSTSPGPPTDTQYF
many	TRBJ2-7	TRBV6-1	TRBD1	TGTGCCAGCAACCGCCCGAATGACAGGGCTAGCTCCTACGAGCAGTACTTC	CASNRPNDRASSYEQYF
-	TRBJ2-6	TRBV5-6	-	TGTGCCAGCAGCGTCCGGGACGTCAGGACCTACGTCCTGACTTTC	CASSVRDVRTYVLTF